These T cell receptor beta chains were read from a single sample in a study of T cells in localized non-small cell lung cancer. The repertoire was sequenced with immunoSEQ multiplex PCR; TCRdb's copy has only in-frame clones and lacks some. Altogether about 16,000 clones are present, approximately 84% being singletons, with the ten largest covering about 24%. The source was peripheral blood, collected before any cancer treatment. These receptors were obtained from a male donor older than 55 with stage I lung adenocarcinoma. The CDR3 runs from the conserved cysteine through the conserved F or W. D genes are given only for firm matches. The listing skips clone size in some rows; elsewhere it reads once, few, many or a size class.

v_call	j_call	clone_size	d_call	cdr3_nt	cdr3_aa
TRBV4-2	TRBJ2-2	.	TRBD1	TGTGCCAGCAGCCAAAACCCCGGGACAGCGAACACCGGGGAGCTGTTTTTT	CASSQNPGTANTGELFF
TRBV18	TRBJ2-5	once	.	TGTGCCAGCTCACCGGCAGGTCAAGAGACCCAGTACTTC	CASSPAGQETQYF
TRBV7-2	TRBJ1-2	.	.	TGTGCCAGCAGCTTAGACCCATCCCTCTATGGCTACACCTTC	CASSLDPSLYGYTF
TRBV2	TRBJ2-1	.	TRBD2	TGTGCCAGCAGTGAAGTCGCGGGAGAAGGCAATGAGCAGTTCTTC	CASSEVAGEGNEQFF
TRBV6-5	TRBJ2-1	.	.	TGTGCCAGCAGATCAAACGGGGTGGGAAAAGAGCAGTTCTTC	CASRSNGVGKEQFF
TRBV4-3	TRBJ2-7	few	.	TGCGCCAGCAGCCAAGGACGGTCCCCCACCTACGAGCAGTACTTC	CASSQGRSPTYEQYF
TRBV21-1	TRBJ2-3	.	.	TGTGCCAGCAGCCGATTATTTCACAGGGGCACAGATACGCAGTATTTT	CASSRLFHRGTDTQYF
TRBV6-4	TRBJ2-6	.	.	TGTACTTTAAATTGGGGGCGGGCCGGGGCCAACGTCCTGACTTTC	CTLNWGRAGANVLTF
TRBV7-2	TRBJ1-5	.	.	TGTGCCAGCAGCTTAGTAACCTCGATGGAGCAGCCCCAGCATTTT	CASSLVTSMEQPQHF
TRBV4-1	TRBJ1-2	.	.	TGCGCCAGCAGCCCATCCCACGATCTCAACTATGGCTACACCTTC	CASSPSHDLNYGYTF
TRBV19	TRBJ2-1	.	.	TGTGCCAGTAGGAGCGTTTGGAATGAGCAGTTCTTC	CASRSVWNEQFF
TRBV7-9	TRBJ2-1	.	.	TGTGCCAGCAGCTCATGGTTGGACAATGAGCAGTTCTTC	CASSSWLDNEQFF
TRBV30	TRBJ2-7	.	TRBD2	TGTGCCTGGAGTGTAGTTTGGCGGGAGAACTACGAGCAGTACTTC	CAWSVVWRENYEQYF
TRBV7-9	TRBJ2-3	.	TRBD2	TGTGCCAGCAGCCCCTCCGGACTAGCAGCAGATACGCAGTATTTT	CASSPSGLAADTQYF
TRBV6-5	TRBJ1-4	few	.	TGTGCCAGCAGTTCGGGGGATTCTGAAAAACTGTTTTTT	CASSSGDSEKLFF
TRBV14	TRBJ1-2	once	TRBD1	TGTGCCAGCAGTCGAACGGGACAGCCGCGGGGCTACACCTTC	CASSRTGQPRGYTF
TRBV2	TRBJ2-7	.	TRBD2	TGTGCCAGCAGTGAGCGGGAGGGCCCCTACGAGCAGTACTTC	CASSEREGPYEQYF
TRBV11-3	TRBJ2-3	.	.	TGTGCCAGCAGCTTGAACGGAGATACGCAGTATTTT	CASSLNGDTQYF
TRBV11-2	TRBJ2-5	.	.	TGTGCCAGCAGCCGGACTGGTCTCGGGGAGACCCAGTACTTC	CASSRTGLGETQYF
TRBV11-2	TRBJ2-1	.	.	TGTGCCAGCAGCTTAGGGGGTACAGCCCATGAGCAGTTCTTC	CASSLGGTAHEQFF
TRBV27	TRBJ1-6	.	.	TGTGCCAGCAGCCCCCTACCCGGGCGTAATTCACCCCTCCACTTT	CASSPLPGRNSPLHF
TRBV4-3	TRBJ1-4	.	.	TGCGCCAGCAGCCAAAGACCGGTTAATGAAAAACTGTTTTTT	CASSQRPVNEKLFF
TRBV7-2	TRBJ1-4	.	.	TGTGCCAGCAGCTTTGTGTACAATGAAAAACTGTTTTTT	CASSFVYNEKLFF
TRBV28	TRBJ1-5	.	.	TGTGCCAGCAGTCTCCCTTTGGACGAAAATCAGCCCCAGCATTTT	CASSLPLDENQPQHF
TRBV6-1	TRBJ2-7	few	TRBD1	TGTGCCAGCAGTGCTTTAGACAGGGTCGAGCAGTACTTC	CASSALDRVEQYF
TRBV19	TRBJ2-2	.	.	TGTGCCAGTAGTTTTAAAAGCGGCTCGAACACCGGGGAGCTGTTTTTT	CASSFKSGSNTGELFF
TRBV14	TRBJ2-3	.	.	TGTGCCAGCAGCCAAGATTTAACAGGGTACACAGATACGCAGTATTTT	CASSQDLTGYTDTQYF
TRBV28	TRBJ2-4	.	.	TGTGCCAGCAGGTTAGGCGGGGCCAACATTCAGTACTTC	CASRLGGANIQYF
TRBV10-2	TRBJ1-1	.	.	TGCGCCAGCAGTGAGTCGTTTTTATGGGGGGAGAGCACTGAAGCTTTCTTT	CASSESFLWGESTEAFF
TRBV5-8	TRBJ1-1	.	.	TGTGCCAGCAGCTTAACAGGGTTTGGTGAAGCTTTCTTT	CASSLTGFGEAFF
TRBV6-1	TRBJ2-1	.	.	TGTGCCAGCAGCTTAACTAGATCCCTATACAATGAGCAGTTCTTC	CASSLTRSLYNEQFF
TRBV21-1	TRBJ2-3	.	.	TGTGCCAGCAACACCGAGGTTGGGGCTAGCACAGATACGCAGTATTTT	CASNTEVGASTDTQYF
TRBV5-1	TRBJ2-3	.	TRBD2	TGCGCCAGCAGCCCCGGATTAGCGGGGGAAATAGATACGCAGTATTTT	CASSPGLAGEIDTQYF
TRBV4-1	TRBJ2-1	.	TRBD2	TGCGCCAGCAGCCAAGGACTAGCGGGGGTCCTGGCGGAGCAGTTCTTC	CASSQGLAGVLAEQFF
TRBV4-3	TRBJ1-6	.	.	TGCGCCAGCAGCCAAGAGCCGGAGAGTTCACCCCTCCACTTT	CASSQEPESSPLHF
TRBV9	TRBJ1-1	.	.	TGTGCCAGCAGCGTACGGGCGGGCACTGAAGCTTTCTTT	CASSVRAGTEAFF
TRBV4-3	TRBJ1-2	.	.	TGCGCCAGCAGCCAAGTTGAAGTCAGCTCGAGCTATGGCTACACCTTC	CASSQVEVSSSYGYTF
TRBV7-6	TRBJ2-5	.	.	TGTGCCAGCAGCTTAGCGGGGAGGTCGGAGACCCAGTACTTC	CASSLAGRSETQYF
TRBV21-1	TRBJ2-2	.	.	TGTGCCAGCAGCTATTTATCCGGGACTAGCGGGAGAAGGGACACCGGGGAGCTGTTTTTT	CASSYLSGTSGRRDTGELFF
TRBV4-2	TRBJ1-1	.	TRBD1	TGTGCCAGCAGTGACAGGGGGCAGGACACTGAAGCTTTCTTT	CASSDRGQDTEAFF
TRBV11-1	TRBJ2-1	.	TRBD2	TGTGCCAGCAGCTTCATACTAGCGGGAACCAATGAGCAGTTCTTC	CASSFILAGTNEQFF
TRBV5-1	TRBJ2-1	.	TRBD2	TGCGCCAGCAGCTTGGTCGGGGGAGGGGACTACAATGAGCAGTTCTTC	CASSLVGGGDYNEQFF
TRBV7-8	TRBJ1-5	.	TRBD1	TGTGCCAGCAGCCCGGGAAACAGGGGGCTCGGCAATCAGCCCCAGCATTTT	CASSPGNRGLGNQPQHF
TRBV7-8	TRBJ2-6	.	TRBD2	TGTGCCAGCAGCCCTCGACTAGCGGGAGGAGGAGGGGCCAACGTCCTGACTTTC	CASSPRLAGGGGANVLTF
TRBV2	TRBJ2-7	.	.	TGTGCCAGCAGTGTCCAGGCCAGCTCCTACGAGCAGTACTTC	CASSVQASSYEQYF
TRBV7-9	TRBJ1-4	.	TRBD1	TGTGCCAGCAGCCTCCCGGACAGGGAGGATGAAAAACTGTTTTTT	CASSLPDREDEKLFF
TRBV7-2	TRBJ2-5	.	TRBD2	TGTGCCAGCAGCTCCCAGCGCGGAGCGGGAGGGCCGGAGACCCAGTACTTC	CASSSQRGAGGPETQYF